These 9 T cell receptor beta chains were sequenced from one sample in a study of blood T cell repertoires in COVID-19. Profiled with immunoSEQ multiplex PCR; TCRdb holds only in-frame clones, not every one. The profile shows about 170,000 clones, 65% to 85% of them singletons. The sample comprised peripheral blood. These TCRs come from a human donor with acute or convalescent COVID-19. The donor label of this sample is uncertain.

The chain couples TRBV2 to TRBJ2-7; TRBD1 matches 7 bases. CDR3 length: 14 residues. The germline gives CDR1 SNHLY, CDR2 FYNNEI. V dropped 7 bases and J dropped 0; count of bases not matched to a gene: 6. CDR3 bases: TGTGCCAGCACTGACGGGACAGTCTCCTACGAGCAGTACTTC. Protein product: CASTDGTVSYEQYF.

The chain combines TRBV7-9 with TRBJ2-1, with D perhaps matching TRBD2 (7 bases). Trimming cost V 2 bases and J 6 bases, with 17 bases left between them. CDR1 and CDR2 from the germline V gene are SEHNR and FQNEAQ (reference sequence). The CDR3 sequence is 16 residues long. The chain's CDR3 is CASSLQGRGPSNEQFF. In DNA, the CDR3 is TGTGCCAGCAGCTTACAAGGGCGGGGGCCTTCCAATGAGCAGTTCTTC.

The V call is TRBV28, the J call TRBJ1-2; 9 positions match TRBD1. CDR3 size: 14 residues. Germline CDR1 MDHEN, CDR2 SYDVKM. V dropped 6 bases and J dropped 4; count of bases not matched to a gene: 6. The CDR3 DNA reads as TGTGCCAGCAGCCGGGACAGGGATCCCTATGGCTACACCTTC. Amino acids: CASSRDRDPYGYTF.

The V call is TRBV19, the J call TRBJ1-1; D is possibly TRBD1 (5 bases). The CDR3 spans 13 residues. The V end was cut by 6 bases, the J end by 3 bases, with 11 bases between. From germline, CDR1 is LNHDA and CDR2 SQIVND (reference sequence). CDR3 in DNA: TGTGCCAGTAGCCCAGGGATTCACACTGAAGCTTTCTTT. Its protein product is CASSPGIHTEAFF.

The CDR3 bases are TGTGCCAGCAGTTTCGGCGGGAGCCTGTACAATGAGCAGTTCTTC. Translating gives CASSFGGSLYNEQFF. The genes are TRBV28 and TRBJ2-1, with TRBD2 matching 7 bases. Germline V CDR1 and CDR2: MDHEN, SYDVKM. The CDR3 runs 15 residues. The V segment lost 3 bases and the J segment 4 bases; nucleotides outside the gene matches: 6.

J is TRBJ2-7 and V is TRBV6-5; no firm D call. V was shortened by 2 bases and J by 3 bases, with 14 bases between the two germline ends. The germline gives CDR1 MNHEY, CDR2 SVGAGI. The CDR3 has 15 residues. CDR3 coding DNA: TGTGCCAGCAGTTACCCTTTCTACCGTTGCTACGAGCAGTACTTC. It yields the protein CASSYPFYRCYEQYF.

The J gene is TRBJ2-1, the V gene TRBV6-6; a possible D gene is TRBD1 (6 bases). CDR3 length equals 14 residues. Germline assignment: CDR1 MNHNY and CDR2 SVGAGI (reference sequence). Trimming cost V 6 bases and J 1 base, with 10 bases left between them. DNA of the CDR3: TGTGCCAGCAGCCGGACAGTGTCCTACAATGAGCAGTTCTTC. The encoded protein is CASSRTVSYNEQFF.

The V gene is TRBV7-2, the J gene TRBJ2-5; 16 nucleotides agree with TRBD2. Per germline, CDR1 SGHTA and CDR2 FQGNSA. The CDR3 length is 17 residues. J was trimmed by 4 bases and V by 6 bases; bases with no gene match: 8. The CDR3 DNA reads TGTGCCAGCAGAACGGGACTAGCGGGAGGGCAAGGAGAGACCCAGTACTTC. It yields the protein CASRTGLAGGQGETQYF. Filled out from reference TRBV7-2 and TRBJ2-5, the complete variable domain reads GAGVSQSPSNKVTEKGKDVELRCDPISGHTALYWYRQSLGQGLEFLIYFQGNSAPDKSGLPSDRFSAERTGGSVSTLTIQRTQQEDSAVYLCASRTGLAGGQGETQYFGPGTRLLVL.

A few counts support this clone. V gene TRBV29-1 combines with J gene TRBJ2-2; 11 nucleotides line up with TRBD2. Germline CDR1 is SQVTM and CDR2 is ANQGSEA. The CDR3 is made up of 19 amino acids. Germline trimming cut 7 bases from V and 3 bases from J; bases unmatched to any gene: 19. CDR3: CSGKRFSGRARGDTGELFF. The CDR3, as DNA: TGCAGCGGGAAGCGGTTTAGCGGGAGGGCCCGGGGGGACACCGGGGAGCTGTTTTTT.